Shown below are 32 T cell receptor beta chains from a single sample sequenced in a study of T-cell memory formation after mild COVID-19. TCRdb passed the 5' RACE reads through MiXCR, listing each CDR3 protein once. The table lists some 250,000 distinct CDR3 sequences, over 15% of them singletons. The specimen was PBMCs or a T cell subset sorted from them (not recorded which). The receptors derive from a man younger than 30 who had mild COVID-19 (a few samples of this study predate the infection). Cell type and time point are not known.

This clonotype was seen a handful of times. CDR3 bases: TGCGCCAGCAGCTTGCGGCAGGGGGCCAAAGAGGAGTTCTTC. Translated, it gives CASSLRQGAKEEFF. The chain employs TRBV5-1 and TRBJ2-1; 8 nucleotides line up with TRBD1. J gave up 14 bases and V 1 base, and 11 bases lay outside the gene matches. Germline loops: CDR1 SGHRS, CDR2 YFSETQ. The CDR3 spans 14 residues.

A single count supports this clonotype. The chain recombines TRBV9 with TRBJ2-7; either TRBD1 or TRBD2 may fit D (7 bases each). This CDR3 comprises 14 residues. Germline CDR1 and CDR2: SGDLS and YYNGEE. V shed 0 bases and J shed 4 bases, with 11 bases lying between them. CDR3 nucleotide sequence: TGTGCCAGCAGCGTAGGGGAGGGGGCATACGAGCAGTACTTC. This codes for CASSVGEGAYEQYF.

This clonotype has a count of ten or more. The V call is TRBV7-2, the J call TRBJ1-1; TRBD1 might be the D (5 bases). V was cut by 4 bases and J by 1 base, with 7 bases left in between. The CDR3 is 13 residues long. The germline CDR1 and CDR2 sequences are SGHTA and FQGNSA. The CDR3 sequence: CASSYDRNTEAFF. CDR3 in DNA: TGTGCCAGCAGCTATGACAGGAACACTGAAGCTTTCTTT.

The J gene is TRBJ1-1, the V gene TRBV6-5; D not resolved. Germline V lookup: CDR1 MNHEY, CDR2 SVGAGI. The CDR3 has 13 amino acids. V gave up 8 bases and J gave up 0 bases, with 10 bases separating them. For the CDR3, the DNA is TGTGCCAGCCGAGGTGACATGAACACTGAAGCTTTCTTT. Translated, it gives CASRGDMNTEAFF.

This chain links TRBV7-9 with TRBJ2-5; maybe TRBD1 (8 bases). The CDR3 sequence is 20 residues long. Germline values: CDR1 SEHNR, CDR2 FQNEAQ (reference sequence). The V and J ends lost 10 bases and 3 bases respectively, with 36 bases between them. The CDR3: CATLQGGGTGPIMSEETQYF. The CDR3 bases are TGTGCCACCCTCCAGGGGGGAGGGACAGGACCAATAATGTCAGAAGAGACCCAGTACTTC.

V and J are TRBV7-2 and TRBJ1-1; 7 nucleotides align to TRBD1. The trim removed 4 bases at V and 1 base at J, leaving 9 bases unmatched. CDR3 length equals 16 residues. Germline assignment: CDR1 SGHTA and CDR2 FQGNSA. CDR3 protein: CASSSYDRDGNTEAFF. CDR3 DNA: TGTGCCAGCAGCTCCTACGACAGGGACGGGAACACTGAAGCTTTCTTT.

This rearrangement joins TRBV27 to TRBJ1-5, with TRBD1 as a possible D gene (6 bases). V was clipped by 5 bases and J by 10 bases, with 18 bases between them. The length of the CDR3 is 14 residues. Germline V lookup: CDR1 MNHEY, CDR2 SMNVEV (reference sequence). The CDR3 spells CASSNSAVQGPQHF. The CDR3, as DNA: TGTGCCAGCAGTAACTCGGCCGTACAGGGACCCCAGCATTTT.

This sequence joins TRBV28 and TRBJ2-7, with 9 bases fitting TRBD1. CDR1 and CDR2 from the germline V gene are MDHEN and SYDVKM. The CDR3 has 14 amino acids. Germline trimming cut 6 bases from V and 6 bases from J; bases unmatched to any gene: 9. The CDR3: CASSRPGQGREQYV. In DNA, the CDR3 is TGTGCCAGCAGCCGACCGGGACAGGGTCGCGAGCAGTACGTC.

CDR3 coding DNA: TGTGCCAGCAGTGAAAGTAGTACAGACCCGTACGAGCAGTACGTC. Amino acids: CASSESSTDPYEQYV. The chain carries TRBV6-1 and TRBJ2-7; D remains unclear. The V and J ends lost 2 bases and 4 bases respectively, with 15 bases between them. Germline CDR1 reads MNHNS; CDR2 reads SASEGT. CDR3 length equals 15 residues.

The chain recombines TRBV6-5 with TRBJ2-1, with 7 positions matching TRBD1. The germline V gene encodes CDR1 MNHEY and CDR2 SVGAGI. Unmatched junction bases numbered 10, after V lost 5 bases and J lost 9 bases. The CDR3 is 14 residues long. The CDR3 DNA follows: TGTGCCAGCAGTAACGGACAGGTTAGAGTTGAGCAGTTCTTC. It is translated as CASSNGQVRVEQFF.

This clonotype showed up just a few times. The chain is built from TRBV7-2 and TRBJ2-6, with a tentative D call TRBD2 (5 bases). Deletions cut 5 bases from V and 1 base from J, with 12 bases between. This CDR3 has 16 residues. Per germline, CDR1 SGHTA and CDR2 FQGNSA. In DNA, the CDR3 is TGTGCCAGCAGCCGTTCAGGAGGATCTGGGGCCAACGTCCTGACTTTC. Its translation is CASSRSGGSGANVLTF.

This chain joins TRBV27 and TRBJ1-3; D gene unclear. The ends were cut back, 9 bases at V and 2 bases at J, with 11 bases in the middle. Germline lookup yields CDR1 MNHEY and CDR2 SMNVEV (reference sequence). The CDR3 is made up of 13 amino acids. CDR3 coding DNA: TGTGCCAGTAGACGCCGGGCTGGAAACACCATATATTTT. Protein product: CASRRRAGNTIYF.

The CDR3 region is CASIGGGNGYEQYF. The CDR3 DNA is TGTGCCAGTATCGGCGGGGGGAACGGATACGAGCAGTACTTC. The chain uses TRBV19 and TRBJ2-7, with 8 bases that match TRBD2. The CDR3 is made up of 14 amino acids. Trimming at V came to 7 bases and at J to 4 bases, leaving 9 bases not matched to a gene. Germline values: CDR1 LNHDA, CDR2 SQIVND (reference sequence).

The chain is built from TRBV20-1 and TRBJ2-5, with unresolved D. Trimming took 1 base from V and 1 from J, leaving 7 bases between them. The CDR3 is 13 residues long. Germline CDR1 reads DFQATT; CDR2 reads SNEGSKA (reference sequence). CDR3 region: CSARAAFQETQYF. CDR3 DNA: TGCAGTGCTAGAGCGGCTTTCCAAGAGACCCAGTACTTC.

This clonotype came up many times. The J gene is TRBJ2-7, the V gene TRBV10-2; 11 bases fit TRBD1. CDR1 WSHSY and CDR2 SAAADI come from the germline V gene. The trim removed 4 bases at V and 6 bases at J, leaving 8 bases unmatched. This CDR3 has 15 residues. The CDR3 here is CASSGWDRGKGEQYF. CDR3 nucleotide sequence: TGCGCCAGCAGTGGTTGGGACAGGGGGAAAGGCGAGCAGTACTTC.

This clonotype was counted only a few times. This chain links TRBV3-1 with TRBJ2-1; TRBD2 matches at 11 bases. Unmatched junction bases numbered 0, after V lost 2 bases and J lost 6 bases. Per germline, CDR1 LGHDT and CDR2 YNNKEL (reference sequence). CDR3 length: 14 amino acids. CDR3 loop: CASSQLAGGNEQFF. In DNA form, the CDR3 reads TGTGCCAGCAGCCAACTAGCGGGGGGCAATGAGCAGTTCTTC.

The chain uses TRBV29-1 and TRBJ1-2; perhaps TRBD1 as D (5 bases). The V and J ends lost 4 bases and 6 bases respectively, with 9 bases between them. The germline gives CDR1 SQVTM, CDR2 ANQGSEA. This CDR3 has 11 amino acids. DNA for the CDR3: TGCAGCGTTGGAGGGGACCATGGCTACACCTTC. It specifies CSVGGDHGYTF.

The chain has TRBV21-1 and TRBJ1-5. TRBV21-1 is a documented pseudogene. The length of the CDR3 is 17 residues. In nucleotides, the CDR3 is TGTGCCAGCAGCAAAAGTTTAAATGAGGGAACATATCAGCCCCAGCATTTT. This gives the protein CASSKSLNEGTYQPQHF.

This rearrangement joins TRBV15 to TRBJ2-1; TRBD1 might be the D (6 bases). V lost 2 bases and J lost 7, with 15 bases in between. The germline V gene encodes CDR1 LNHNV and CDR2 YYDKDF (reference sequence). The CDR3 spans 15 residues. This CDR3 reads CATSRIAGVVNEQFF. CDR3 coding DNA: TGTGCCACCAGCAGAATCGCAGGGGTGGTGAATGAGCAGTTCTTC. The full variable domain, with the rest looked up from reference TRBV15 and TRBJ2-1, is DAMVIQNPRYQVTQFGKPVTLSCSQTLNHNVMYWYQQKSSQAPKLLFHYYDKDFNNEADTPDNFQSRRPNTSFCFLDIRSPGLGDTAMYLCATSRIAGVVNEQFFGPGTRLTVL.

The chain links TRBV7-2 to TRBJ1-5; D uncertain. This CDR3 spans 15 amino acids. CDR1 is SGHTA and CDR2 is FQGNSA in the germline V gene. Trimming removed 5 bases from V and 1 base from J, with 12 bases in between. CDR3: CASSPQFGSNQPQHF. Here the CDR3 DNA reads TGTGCCAGCAGCCCCCAGTTTGGAAGCAATCAGCCCCAGCATTTT.

The CDR3 sequence is CASSRAGGETQYF. Written as DNA, the CDR3 is TGTGCCAGCAGCAGAGCGGGGGGGGAGACCCAGTACTTC. The chain has TRBV7-2 and TRBJ2-5; 10 nucleotides align to TRBD2. Per the germline V gene, CDR1 is SGHTA and CDR2 is FQGNSA. This CDR3 has 13 amino acids. The trim removed 5 bases at V and 5 bases at J, leaving 2 bases unmatched.

The J gene is TRBJ2-3, the V gene TRBV7-6; the match to TRBD2 covers 8 bases. The germline V gene encodes CDR1 SGHVS and CDR2 FNYEAQ. J lost 5 bases, V lost 1 base, and 5 bases had no gene match. The CDR3 spans 15 residues. CDR3 protein: CASSLGGGFGDTQYF. The CDR3 DNA is TGTGCCAGCAGCTTAGGCGGGGGGTTTGGAGATACGCAGTATTTT. The full variable domain, with the rest looked up from reference TRBV7-6 and TRBJ2-3, is GAGVSQSPRYKVTKRGQDVALRCDPISGHVSLYWYRQALGQGPEFLTYFNYEAQQDKSGLPNDRFSAERPEGSISTLTIQRTEQRDSAMYRCASSLGGGFGDTQYFGPGTRLTVL.

This clonotype was found a few times. This rearrangement joins TRBV3-1 to TRBJ2-4; D call uncertain. Germline-derived CDR1 and CDR2 are LGHDT and YNNKEL (reference sequence). This CDR3 comprises 13 residues. Deletions cut 4 bases from V and 1 base from J, with 5 bases between. CDR3 in DNA: TGTGCCAGCAGCCTCCGGGCCAAAAACATTCAGTACTTC. Residues: CASSLRAKNIQYF.

This clonotype has a count of ten or more. This chain connects TRBV15 to TRBJ2-7; D might be TRBD1 or TRBD2, each matching 5 bases. Trimming shortened V by 1 base and J by 2 bases, and 12 bases separated the two germline ends. Per germline, CDR1 LNHNV and CDR2 YYDKDF (reference sequence). The CDR3 contains 15 residues. CDR3 DNA: TGTGCCACCAGCAGAGGCCGGGACGGCCCCTACGAGCAGTACTTC. This gives the protein CATSRGRDGPYEQYF.

The rearrangement joins TRBV14 to TRBJ2-7, with D perhaps matching TRBD2 (5 bases). V was cut by 4 bases and J by 0 bases, with 19 bases left in between. This CDR3 has 17 residues. Germline values: CDR1 SGHDN, CDR2 FVKESK. The CDR3 loop reads CASSRAPRTGSSYEQYF. The CDR3 bases are TGTGCCAGCAGCCGAGCCCCCAGGACGGGAAGCTCCTACGAGCAGTACTTC.

The chain uses TRBV5-1 and TRBJ2-1; 7 bases fit TRBD2. Germline V gives CDR1 SGHRS, CDR2 YFSETQ. This CDR3 spans 17 amino acids. Trimming at V came to 6 bases and at J to 4 bases, leaving 16 bases not matched to a gene. This CDR3 reads CASTPRGSGYLYNEQFF. DNA for the CDR3: TGCGCCAGCACCCCCCGGGGTAGCGGGTACTTATACAATGAGCAGTTCTTC.

This clonotype was detected only a few times. The V call is TRBV7-9, the J call TRBJ1-5; possible D gene TRBD1, 5 bases. This CDR3 contains 13 residues. From germline, CDR1 is SEHNR and CDR2 FQNEAQ (reference sequence). The ends were cut back, 5 bases at V and 5 bases at J, with 10 bases in the middle. The DNA for the CDR3 is TGTGCCAGCAGCCGGGGGACCGATCAGCCCCAGCATTTT. Translating it yields CASSRGTDQPQHF.

This clonotype occurred a few times. The chain uses TRBV29-1 and TRBJ2-1; no definite D call. V was trimmed by 3 bases and J by 3 bases, leaving 6 bases between them. Germline values: CDR1 SQVTM, CDR2 ANQGSEA. This CDR3 is 12 amino acids long. CDR3 sequence reads: CSVDLGYNEQFF. In DNA form, the CDR3 reads TGCAGCGTTGACCTAGGCTACAATGAGCAGTTCTTC.

Here the CDR3 reads CASTSDRGHTGELFF. The CDR3 region has the DNA TGTGCCAGCACATCCGACAGGGGTCACACCGGGGAGCTGTTTTTT. This chain uses TRBV6-6 with TRBJ2-2; 8 positions agree with TRBD1. Trimming cost V 7 bases and J 3 bases; bases outside gene matches: 7. The CDR3 has 15 residues. CDR1 MNHNY and CDR2 SVGAGI come from the germline V gene (reference sequence).

A few counts support this clonotype. The rearrangement joins TRBV29-1 to TRBJ2-7; TRBD2 matches at 8 bases. Trimming at V came to 1 base and at J to 5 bases, leaving 7 bases not matched to a gene. Germline CDR1 and CDR2: SQVTM and ANQGSEA. The CDR3 loop spans 14 amino acids. The DNA for the CDR3 is TGCAGCGTTGAAGCCACGGGGGGGTTCCACGAGCAGTACTTC. Its protein product is CSVEATGGFHEQYF.

This clonotype appeared a few times. The J gene is TRBJ2-1, the V gene TRBV9; D may correspond to TRBD1 or TRBD2 (5 bases each). V was clipped by 4 bases and J by 9 bases, with 14 bases between them. CDR1 and CDR2 (germline): SGDLS, YYNGEE. The CDR3 totals 13 residues. DNA of the CDR3: TGTGCCAGCAGCCCCCCCCGGGGCGGTGAGCAGTTCTTC. Amino acid sequence: CASSPPRGGEQFF.

The gene calls are TRBV29-1 and TRBJ2-5, with 11 bases fitting TRBD1. Germline CDR1 is SQVTM and CDR2 is ANQGSEA. This CDR3 is 14 amino acids long. The J segment lost 5 bases and the V segment lost 7 bases, leaving 9 bases of the junction unmatched. CDR3 loop: CSARWTGGVETQYF. The DNA of the CDR3 is TGCAGCGCACGCTGGACAGGGGGCGTCGAGACCCAGTACTTC.